These T cell receptor beta chains were read from a single sample in a study of shared clonotypes between healthy human individuals. Sequencing used immunoSEQ multiplex PCR; TCRdb keeps in-frame clones, though not all of them. The data hold about 490,000 clones, with 79% observed a single time. Sequencing was performed on PBMCs. The receptors were gathered from a woman in her thirties or forties in good health. Some clones in this sample may be carry-over from other donors' samples. The CDR3 runs from the conserved cysteine through the conserved F or W. A D gene is named only where the DNA matches it firmly. A row's size may be missing; if present it is once, few, many or a size class.

j_gene | d_gene | abundance | v_gene | CDR3aa | CDR3nt
TRBJ2-7 | - | - | TRBV9 | CASSPTGDWTYYEQYF | TGTGCCAGCAGCCCGACGGGAGATTGGACCTACTACGAGCAGTACTTC
TRBJ2-7 | - | - | TRBV6-5 | CASSSSPHGPYEQYF | TGTGCCAGCAGTTCGTCCCCCCATGGGCCCTACGAGCAGTACTTC
TRBJ2-1 | - | - | TRBV27 | CASRLWGVGDEQFF | TGTGCCAGCAGGTTATGGGGGGTAGGCGATGAGCAGTTCTTC
TRBJ2-1 | TRBD1 | few | TRBV19 | CATAGTGVWGEQFF | TGTGCCACCGCCGGGACAGGGGTCTGGGGGGAGCAGTTCTTC
TRBJ2-2 | TRBD1 | - | TRBV5-1 | CASSTEQGARTGELFF | TGCGCCAGCAGCACAGAACAGGGGGCGAGAACCGGGGAGCTGTTTTTT
TRBJ2-5 | TRBD2 | - | TRBV11-2 | CASSPSLAGGVETQYF | TGTGCCAGCAGCCCCAGCCTAGCGGGAGGGGTTGAGACCCAGTACTTC
TRBJ1-2 | - | few | TRBV7-2 | CASSHDTSGYTF | TGTGCCAGCAGCCATGACACGAGTGGCTACACCTTC
TRBJ2-1 | TRBD2 | - | TRBV5-4 | CASSASGASSYNEQFF | TGTGCCAGCAGCGCTAGCGGGGCGAGCTCCTACAATGAGCAGTTCTTC
TRBJ2-5 | TRBD1 | - | TRBV2 | CASRGTGTVPQYF | TGTGCCAGCAGGGGAACCGGGACAGTCCCCCAGTACTTC
TRBJ1-2 | TRBD1 | - | TRBV6-4 | CASSDSSGGIYGYTF | TGTGCCAGCAGTGACTCTTCAGGGGGAATATATGGCTACACCTTC
TRBJ2-2 | TRBD2 | - | TRBV10-1 | CAPGREGGTGELFF | TGCGCCCCGGGGCGGGAGGGTGGCACCGGGGAGCTGTTTTTT
TRBJ2-5 | - | - | TRBV11-2 | CASSLGWAQYF | TGTGCCAGCAGCTTAGGGTGGGCCCAGTACTTC
TRBJ1-5 | - | - | TRBV19 | CASSIDRVQPQHF | TGTGCCAGTAGTATAGACAGGGTTCAGCCCCAGCATTTT
TRBJ2-1 | TRBD1 | - | TRBV11-1 | CASSLGTGTGVYNEQFF | TGTGCCAGCAGCTTGGGGACGGGGACAGGGGTCTACAATGAGCAGTTCTTC
TRBJ2-7 | TRBD2 | - | TRBV27 | CASRRNSGTFAYEQYF | TGTGCCAGCAGGCGCAATAGCGGGACATTTGCCTACGAGCAGTACTTC
TRBJ1-5 | - | - | TRBV19 | CASTTGGGGQPQHF | TGTGCCAGTACCACGGGGGGAGGCGGTCAGCCCCAGCATTTT